The 18 T cell receptor beta chains listed next were all sequenced from one sample in a study of blood T cell repertoires in COVID-19. Data came from immunoSEQ multiplex PCR; TCRdb stores just in-frame clones and leaves some out. The data show about 130,000 clones, over 75% seen once. Material for sequencing was peripheral blood. Receptors were obtained from an older man with active or convalescent COVID-19.

The chain combines TRBV5-6 with TRBJ2-2; D not resolved. Trimming left V 3 bases short and J 3 bases short, with 15 bases between. This CDR3 has 16 amino acids. CDR1 is SGHDT and CDR2 is YYEEEE in the germline V gene. Here the CDR3 reads CASSWASTSYTGELFF. DNA of the CDR3: TGTGCCAGCAGCTGGGCGAGTACCAGCTACACCGGGGAGCTGTTTTTT.

The genes are TRBV5-1 and TRBJ1-4, with unresolved D. Between the trimmed V and J ends, which lost 5 bases and 7 bases, there was a span of 21 bases. This CDR3 has 16 residues. Looked up from germline, CDR1 is SGHRS and CDR2 is YFSETQ. The CDR3 loop is CASRQAYRGNSEKLFF. CDR3 DNA sequence: TGCGCCAGCAGACAAGCTTATCGGGGAAATAGTGAAAAACTGTTTTTT.

The V call is TRBV7-2, the J call TRBJ1-3, with D perhaps TRBD1 (6 bases). The CDR3 loop spans 15 amino acids. V was trimmed by 4 bases and J by 0 bases, leaving 10 bases between them. Germline CDR1 SGHTA, CDR2 FQGNSA. This chain's CDR3 is CASSSDSFSGNTIYF. Written as DNA, the CDR3 is TGTGCCAGCAGCTCGGACAGTTTCTCTGGAAACACCATATATTTT.

The V and J genes are TRBV3-1 (or the pseudogene TRBV3-2) and TRBJ1-4; 9 bases fit TRBD1. Germline V gives CDR1 LGHDT, CDR2 YNNKEL (reference sequence). The CDR3 is made up of 17 amino acids. V lost 0 bases and J lost 6; bases outside the gene matches: 8. In nucleotides, the CDR3 is TGTGCCAGCAGCCAAGAGGGAACCGGGACAGGGTATGAAAAACTGTTTTTT. It codes for CASSQEGTGTGYEKLFF.

This clone was found a few times. V and J are TRBV30 and TRBJ2-7; tentatively, D is TRBD2 (7 bases). Trimming pared 6 bases from V and 1 base from J, leaving 16 bases between. This CDR3 region has 14 residues. The germline CDR1 and CDR2 sequences are GTSNPN and SVGIG (reference sequence). The CDR3 sequence is CACSRGGASYEQYF. CDR3 nucleotides: TGTGCCTGCAGTAGGGGGGGAGCATCCTACGAGCAGTACTTC. Drawing the rest from reference TRBV30 and TRBJ2-7, the complete variable domain is SQTIHQWPATLVQPVGSPLSLECTVEGTSNPNLYWYRQAAGRGLQLLFYSVGIGQISSEVPQNLSASRPQDRQFILSSKKLLLSDSGFYLCACSRGGASYEQYFGPGTRLTVT.

V is TRBV5-4 and J is TRBJ2-7; D perhaps matches TRBD1 (5 bases). This CDR3 contains 11 residues. Trimming shortened V by 7 bases and J by 2 bases, and 7 bases separated the two germline ends. Germline assignment: CDR1 SGHNT and CDR2 YYREEE (reference sequence). The CDR3 loop is CASGAAYEQYF. Written as DNA, the CDR3 is TGTGCCAGCGGGGCAGCCTACGAGCAGTACTTC.

The genes are TRBV5-1 and TRBJ2-1; weak D call: TRBD2 (6 bases). The CDR3 is made up of 16 amino acids. V was shortened by 0 bases and J by 0 bases, with 10 bases between the two germline ends. Per germline, CDR1 SGHRS and CDR2 YFSETQ. Written as DNA, the CDR3 is TGCGCCAGCAGCTTGGACGGGAGAAGCTCCTACAATGAGCAGTTCTTC. Translated: CASSLDGRSSYNEQFF.

The genes are TRBV4-2 and TRBJ2-7, with a possible D match to TRBD2 (5 bases). Germline V gene lookup returns CDR1 LGHNA and CDR2 YNFKEQ. The CDR3 runs 14 residues. With 3 bases removed from V and 9 bases from J, the gap between germline ends came to 18 bases. CDR3: CASSQREGSLGQYF. The CDR3 DNA is TGTGCCAGCAGCCAGAGAGAGGGTTCGTTGGGGCAGTACTTC.

The chain has TRBV5-1 and TRBJ1-2, with D hard to call. Per germline, CDR1 SGHRS and CDR2 YFSETQ. The CDR3 loop spans 15 amino acids. Trimming stripped 4 bases from V and 0 bases from J, with 13 bases between. CDR3 nucleotides: TGCGCCAGCAGCGTAACAGCAACCTCTAACTATGGCTACACCTTC. The encoded protein is CASSVTATSNYGYTF.

The chain uses TRBV14 and TRBJ1-1, with TRBD1 as a possible D gene (6 bases). The CDR3 runs to 14 residues. Germline-derived CDR1 and CDR2 are SGHDN and FVKESK. The ends were cut back, 2 bases at V and 4 bases at J, with 11 bases in the middle. This CDR3 reads CASSQLQGRTEAFF. The CDR3 DNA reads as TGTGCCAGCAGCCAACTACAGGGCCGCACTGAAGCTTTCTTT.

This chain joins TRBV6-4 and TRBJ2-3, with 11 nucleotides matching TRBD2. This CDR3 is 17 amino acids long. V lost 3 bases, J lost 4 bases, and 9 bases stayed unmatched. CDR1 and CDR2 (germline): MRHNA, SNTAGT. The CDR3 sequence is CASSEGLVSGGADTQYF. CDR3 in DNA: TGTGCCAGCAGTGAAGGTCTGGTTAGCGGGGGGGCAGATACGCAGTATTTT.

The genes are TRBV11-2 and TRBJ2-2; 7 bases align to TRBD1. This CDR3 is built from 15 residues. Trimming took 3 bases from V and 2 from J; bases not matched to a gene: 3. Looked up from germline, CDR1 is SGHAT and CDR2 is FQNNGV. This CDR3 reads CASSFRGLNTGELFF. The DNA for the CDR3 is TGTGCCAGCAGCTTTAGGGGGCTTAACACCGGGGAGCTGTTTTTT.

The J gene is TRBJ2-7, the V gene TRBV7-2; tentatively, D is TRBD2 (5 bases). The CDR3 is 14 residues long. Trimming removed 1 base from V and 5 bases from J, with 12 bases in between. Per the germline V gene, CDR1 is SGHTA and CDR2 is FQGNSA. CDR3 protein: CASSLGLANNEQYF. The CDR3 DNA is TGTGCCAGCAGCTTAGGGCTAGCTAACAACGAGCAGTACTTC.

V and J are TRBV10-2 and TRBJ1-1, with TRBD1 as a possible D gene (6 bases). The germline V gene has CDR1 WSHSY and CDR2 SAAADI. The CDR3 is 13 residues long. Between the trimmed V and J ends, which lost 4 bases and 1 base, there was a span of 7 bases. DNA for the CDR3: TGCGCCAGCAGTGGACAGGCGAACACTGAAGCTTTCTTT. Amino acid sequence: CASSGQANTEAFF.

This clone appeared a single time. CDR3 loop: CASSQQGSNEQFF. For the CDR3, the DNA is TGTGCCAGCAGCCAACAGGGGTCAAATGAGCAGTTCTTC. V and J are TRBV3-1 (or the pseudogene TRBV3-2) and TRBJ2-1; possibly TRBD1 for D (6 bases). CDR3 size: 13 residues. Per the germline V gene, CDR1 is LGHDT and CDR2 is YNNKEL (reference sequence). Trimming took off 2 bases at V and 7 bases at J, with 9 bases between the two ends.

The rearrangement uses TRBV4-1 and TRBJ1-2; 7 bases agree with TRBD1. This CDR3 has 13 amino acids. In germline, CDR1 is MGHRA, CDR2 YSYEKL. The V segment lost 1 base and the J segment 5 bases; nucleotides outside the gene matches: 1. In DNA, the CDR3 is TGCGCCAGCAGCCAAGGACAGGGTTATGGCTACACCTTC. Its translation is CASSQGQGYGYTF.

The chain uses TRBV7-2 and TRBJ1-1, with 11 bases aligning to TRBD1. The CDR3 contains 17 residues. Germline loops: CDR1 SGHTA, CDR2 FQGNSA. V lost 4 bases, J lost 0 bases, and 7 bases stayed unmatched. CDR3 sequence: CASSSGTGGFMNTEAFF. Here the CDR3 DNA reads TGTGCCAGCAGCTCCGGGACAGGGGGTTTCATGAACACTGAAGCTTTCTTT.

The CDR3 DNA is TGTGCCAGCAGTTACTCGAGAGAGACCCAGTACTTC. It specifies CASSYSRETQYF. The chain combines TRBV6-6 with TRBJ2-5; no reliable D call. The V and J ends lost 0 bases and 4 bases respectively, with 3 bases between them. Germline loops: CDR1 MNHNY, CDR2 SVGAGI (reference sequence). This CDR3 is built from 12 residues.